Listed here are 4 T cell receptor beta chains from one sample, sequenced in a study of blood T cell repertoires in COVID-19 (TCRdb year 2020). Library creation used the immunoSEQ multiplex PCR assay. The table was pulled from immuneACCESS by TCRdb, which kept in-frame rearrangements only. Such tables lose some clones; where checked, under half of the loss comes from unresolved V genes, and the rest has no known cause. The sample table records about 350,000 clones; approximately 91% of these occur just once. The ten biggest clones cover approximately 7.4% of the sample. Sequencing used peripheral blood. Every receptor here comes from a woman between 65 and 79 years old with COVID-19, enrolled during active disease.

The J gene is TRBJ2-1, the V gene TRBV18, with 11 bases that match TRBD1. The CDR3 is made up of 14 amino acids. In germline, CDR1 is KGHSH, CDR2 LQKENI. V lost 4 bases and J lost 10; bases outside the gene matches: 6. The CDR3 reads CASSRGQGAGEQFF. The CDR3 DNA is TGTGCCAGCTCACGAGGACAGGGGGCCGGGGAGCAGTTCTTC.

The chain links TRBV7-6 to TRBJ2-5, with 15 bases matching TRBD2. CDR3 length: 15 residues. Germline-derived CDR1 and CDR2 are SGHVS and FNYEAQ. V shed 4 bases and J 7 bases; nucleotides not matched to a gene: 4. In DNA, the CDR3 is TGTGCCAGCAGCTGGACTAGCGGGGGGGCCGCGACCCAGTACTTC. Translated: CASSWTSGGAATQYF.

The chain links TRBV5-4 to TRBJ2-1; D call uncertain. The CDR3 has 15 amino acids. Germline loops: CDR1 SGHNT, CDR2 YYREEE (reference sequence). V lost 1 base, J lost 2 bases, and 10 bases lay in between. As DNA, the CDR3 is TGTGCCAGCAGCTTGTTCGGGTTAACCTACAATGAGCAGTTCTTC. Translated: CASSLFGLTYNEQFF.

This clone was counted only a few times. This chain joins TRBV6-2 or TRBV6-3 and TRBJ1-4; 7 nucleotides line up with TRBD1. V lost 2 bases, J lost 5 bases, and 5 bases stayed unmatched. The CDR3 length is 15 residues. Per germline, CDR1 MNHEY and CDR2 SVGEGT. CDR3 in DNA: TGTGCCAGCAGTTACGAGGGGGCGAAGAATGAAAAACTGTTTTTT. This sequence encodes CASSYEGAKNEKLFF.